This is a list of T cell receptor beta chains from one sample in a study of shared clonotypes between healthy human individuals. The data were produced by immunoSEQ multiplex PCR, yet TCRdb's version contains in-frame clones alone and is incomplete. The sample has about 650,000 clones, about 95% seen once. The sample consisted of naive CD8+ T cells sorted from blood. These receptors were obtained from a woman in her thirties in good health. Each CDR3 is given with its conserved first and last residue. A D gene is named only where the DNA matches it firmly. The size entry is marked missing in some rows and otherwise reads once, few, many or a size class.

>TRBJ2-7|-|TRBD2|TRBV6-5
TGTGCCAGCAGTTACTTCAGCGGGGACGAGCAGTACTTC
CASSYFSGDEQYF
>TRBJ2-7|-|-|TRBV19
TGTGCCAGTAGTATAGATCTGGAGTACGAGCAGTACTTC
CASSIDLEYEQYF
>TRBJ1-1|-|-|TRBV11-2
TGTGCCAGCAGTCTACGAGCAGCAAGGAACACTGAAGCTTTCTTT
CASSLRAARNTEAFF
>TRBJ2-3|-|-|TRBV5-1
TGCGCCAGCAGCCCGGGGACGGTTGTGAGCACAGATACGCAGTATTTT
CASSPGTVVSTDTQYF
>TRBJ2-3|-|-|TRBV29-1
TGCAGCGTTATAGGGCGACTAGGTCCAGATACGCAGTATTTT
CSVIGRLGPDTQYF
>TRBJ1-1|-|-|TRBV29-1
TGCAGCGTTGTGAAGGGAATACCTATGAACACTGAAGCTTTCTTT
CSVVKGIPMNTEAFF
>TRBJ1-1|-|-|TRBV28
TGTGCCAGCAGCCCCCTCGTGCAGGCCACTGAAGCTTTCTTT
CASSPLVQATEAFF
>TRBJ1-5|-|-|TRBV11-2
TGTGCCAGCAGCTTTGGGGGGGAAGGCAATCAGCCCCAGCATTTT
CASSFGGEGNQPQHF
>TRBJ1-5|-|-|TRBV7-3
TGTGCCAGCAGCTCCTCGAAAATGGAGGGCAATCAGCCCCAGCATTTT
CASSSSKMEGNQPQHF
>TRBJ2-1|-|-|TRBV27
TGTGCCAGCAGTTTTCGGTTGATAGGGATGTACAATGAGCAGTTCTTC
CASSFRLIGMYNEQFF
>TRBJ2-1|-|TRBD2|TRBV4-2
TGTGCCAGCAGCCACCCGGGACTAGCGATGAATGAGCAGTTCTTC
CASSHPGLAMNEQFF
>TRBJ2-7|-|-|TRBV2
TGTGCCAGCAGTGAATTTGGGGACCACGAGCAGTACTTC
CASSEFGDHEQYF
>TRBJ2-7|-|TRBD1|TRBV28
TGTGCCAGCAGCGCCCGGGACAGGGGAATTTACGAGCAGTACTTC
CASSARDRGIYEQYF
>TRBJ2-1|-|TRBD2|TRBV4-1
TGCGCCAGCAGCCAAGATCTGTCTAGCGGGAGTTTAGATGAGCAGTTCTTC
CASSQDLSSGSLDEQFF
>TRBJ2-1|-|TRBD2|TRBV27
TGTGCCAGCGCGACTGGGACTAGCGGAAGGGGAGAGCAGTTCTTC
CASATGTSGRGEQFF
>TRBJ2-2|-|TRBD2|TRBV9
TGTGCCAGCAGCGCCCCCCAACTAGCGGAGCATAGCACCGGGGAGCTGTTTTTT
CASSAPQLAEHSTGELFF
>TRBJ1-4|-|TRBD1|TRBV27
TGTGCCAGCAGTTTATCCCAGTACAGGGGGCGCTTCTCTGAAAAACTGTTTTTT
CASSLSQYRGRFSEKLFF
>TRBJ2-7|-|TRBD2|TRBV23-1
TGCGCCAGCAGTAAGGGACGCGGGAGGAGCGCCTACGAGCAGTACTTC
CASSKGRGRSAYEQYF
>TRBJ2-1|-|-|TRBV10-3
TGTGCCATCAGTGAGAGCGGCAGGGACGATGAGCAGTTCTTC
CAISESGRDDEQFF
>TRBJ1-5|-|TRBD1|TRBV2
TGTGCCAGCAGTGCAGGAGGGACAGCCGTTTTGGGGCAGCCCCAGCATTTT
CASSAGGTAVLGQPQHF
>TRBJ1-2|once|-|TRBV19
TGTGCCAGTAGTATAGACAGCTATGGCTACACCTTC
CASSIDSYGYTF
>TRBJ2-1|-|-|TRBV28
TGTGCCAGCCAAACCCCCTCTGGTGAGCAGTTCTTC
CASQTPSGEQFF
>TRBJ1-1|-|-|TRBV28
TGTGCCAGCAGCCCTACAGGGCGAAGCACTGAAGCTTTCTTT
CASSPTGRSTEAFF
>TRBJ2-7|-|TRBD1|TRBV7-6
TGTGCCAGCAGCTTAGGGACAGGGCTGTACGAGCAGTACTTC
CASSLGTGLYEQYF
>TRBJ2-1|-|TRBD2|TRBV28
TGTGCCAGCAGAATGAGCGGGAGCTCATACAATGAGCAGTTCTTC
CASRMSGSSYNEQFF
>TRBJ1-2|-|TRBD1|TRBV27
TGTGCCAGCAGTTCCATCGCCGGGACAGCCAACTATGGCTACACCTTC
CASSSIAGTANYGYTF
>TRBJ2-1|-|-|TRBV28
TGTGCCAGCAGTTATATGCTCCCGGGTAATGAGCAGTTCTTC
CASSYMLPGNEQFF